The 30 T cell receptor beta chains given below trace back to one sample, sequenced in a study of response to subunit inactivated influenza vaccine. TCRdb itself ran the RT-PCR reads through MiXCR, one entry per CDR3 protein. Found here are some 570,000 distinct CDR3 sequences, roughly 10% of them singletons; the top ten hold approximately 11%. These data were likewise used in another study, on T cells expressing NK-cell markers. This second report adds: 5'RACE template switching with UMIs produced the TCR beta cDNA.

The sample was PBMCs from blood, taken on the day of vaccination. These TCRs come from a man in his fifties or sixties who received an inactivated influenza vaccine.

The chain employs TRBV25-1 and TRBJ2-5; no clear D gene. Germline V CDR1 and CDR2: MGHDK, SYGVNS. The CDR3 has 14 residues. Trimming shortened V by 3 bases and J by 2 bases, and 10 bases separated the two germline ends. CDR3 residues: CASSDTDFQETQYF. As DNA, the CDR3 is TGTGCCAGCAGTGATACAGACTTTCAAGAGACCCAGTACTTC.

The V and J genes are TRBV24-1 and TRBJ1-1, with unresolved D. V lost 4 bases and J 12 bases, leaving 11 bases between the germline ends. Germline CDR1 reads KGHDR; CDR2 reads SFDVKD. The CDR3 is made up of 11 amino acids. The chain's CDR3 is CATSDLAGTFF. CDR3 sequence (DNA): TGTGCCACCAGTGACCTCGCCGGAACTTTCTTT.

The chain couples TRBV5-1 to TRBJ2-2; D ambiguous. CDR3 length: 15 residues. Trimming removed 0 bases from V and 6 bases from J, with 12 bases in between. Germline V gene data show CDR1 as SGHRS and CDR2 as YFSETQ. CDR3 DNA: TGCGCCAGCAGCTTGGCCTTGGGTTACGCCGGGGAGCTGTTTTTT. It codes for CASSLALGYAGELFF.

V usage is TRBV15 and J usage is TRBJ2-3; D might be TRBD2 (5 bases). Germline V gene lookup returns CDR1 LNHNV and CDR2 YYDKDF (reference sequence). The CDR3 contains 16 residues. Trimming removed 0 bases from V and 5 bases from J, with 15 bases in between. CDR3 amino acids: CATSREPTMREDTQYF. DNA of the CDR3: TGTGCCACCAGCAGAGAACCGACGATGAGGGAAGATACGCAGTATTTT.

This clonotype was counted between two and nine times. The gene calls are TRBV6-5 and TRBJ1-1; no definite D call. Germline-derived CDR1 and CDR2 are MNHEY and SVGAGI. The CDR3 has 15 amino acids. Trimming shortened V by 2 bases and J by 1 base, and 11 bases separated the two germline ends. Here the CDR3 reads CASSYRPDKNTEAFF. In nucleotides, the CDR3 is TGTGCCAGCAGTTACAGACCAGACAAGAACACTGAAGCTTTCTTT.

There are a few counts of this clonotype. The chain has TRBV20-1 and TRBJ2-7; 7 bases fit TRBD1. Trimming removed 1 base from V and 2 bases from J; junction bases left unmatched: 11. The CDR3 is 16 residues long. The germline V gene has CDR1 DFQATT and CDR2 SNEGSKA (reference sequence). CDR3 sequence: CSARALPGQSTYEQYF. The CDR3 nucleotides read TGCAGTGCTAGAGCCTTACCGGGACAGTCGACCTACGAGCAGTACTTC.

The rearrangement uses TRBV15 and TRBJ2-2; 7 bases are a match to TRBD1. In germline, CDR1 is LNHNV, CDR2 YYDKDF (reference sequence). This CDR3 comprises 15 residues. Trimming at V came to 3 bases and at J to 5 bases, leaving 6 bases not matched to a gene. The CDR3, as DNA: TGTGCCACCAGCAGCCCGGCAGGGGGAACCGGGGAGCTGTTTTTT. Its translation is CATSSPAGGTGELFF. The entire variable domain, with the rest obtained from reference TRBV15 and TRBJ2-2, is as follows: DAMVIQNPRYQVTQFGKPVTLSCSQTLNHNVMYWYQQKSSQAPKLLFHYYDKDFNNEADTPDNFQSRRPNTSFCFLDIRSPGLGDTAMYLCATSSPAGGTGELFFGEGSRLTVL.

The sample holds many counts of this clonotype. This chain links TRBV6-1 with TRBJ1-6, with a weak D call TRBD1 (6 bases). Between the trimmed V and J ends, which lost 5 bases and 8 bases, there was a span of 10 bases. Germline V gene lookup returns CDR1 MNHNS and CDR2 SASEGT. The length of the CDR3 is 13 residues. This chain's CDR3 is CASSRQADSPLHF. The CDR3, as DNA: TGTGCCAGCAGTAGACAGGCAGATTCACCCCTCCACTTT.

This chain uses TRBV9 with TRBJ2-6; TRBD1 agrees at 10 bases. The CDR3 is made up of 18 amino acids. J gave up 2 bases and V 0 bases, and 5 bases lay outside the gene matches. CDR1 is SGDLS and CDR2 is YYNGEE in the germline V gene. DNA of the CDR3: TGTGCCAGCAGCGTAGGCGGGACAGGGGAGCCTGGGGCCAACGTCCTGACTTTC. It translates to CASSVGGTGEPGANVLTF.

The chain couples TRBV10-3 to TRBJ1-4, with D tentatively TRBD1 (5 bases). The CDR3 is 16 residues long. Per the germline V gene, CDR1 is ENHRY and CDR2 is SYGVKD. The V gene lost 0 bases and the J gene lost 4 bases, with 12 bases spanning the gap. CDR3 sequence: CAISESGSGRNEKLFF. The CDR3 DNA is TGTGCCATCAGTGAGTCGGGGTCGGGGCGTAATGAAAAACTGTTTTTT.

This chain connects TRBV12-3 or TRBV12-4 to TRBJ1-2, with 8 bases lining up with TRBD1. Trimming at V came to 4 bases and at J to 6 bases, leaving 7 bases not matched to a gene. There are 14 residues in the CDR3. CDR3 coding DNA: TGTGCCAGCAGTTGGGGGGCAGGGGGCAATGGCTACACCTTC. Residues: CASSWGAGGNGYTF.

This clonotype was recorded many times. V and J are TRBV20-1 and TRBJ2-6; tentatively, D is TRBD1 (5 bases). V lost 4 bases and J lost 1, with 8 bases in between. This CDR3 region has 14 residues. CDR1 and CDR2 from the germline V gene are DFQATT and SNEGSKA (reference sequence). The CDR3 nucleotides read TGCAGTGCTACCCCAGGGTCTGGGGCCAACGTCCTGACTTTC. Protein product: CSATPGSGANVLTF.

This sequence joins TRBV5-5 and TRBJ2-3, with TRBD1 matching over 10 bases. The length of the CDR3 is 14 residues. Unmatched junction bases numbered 2, after V lost 3 bases and J lost 4 bases. Looked up from germline, CDR1 is SGHKS and CDR2 is YYEKEE (reference sequence). CDR3 amino acids: CASSWGQGSDTQYF. The CDR3 DNA follows: TGTGCCAGCAGCTGGGGACAGGGGTCAGATACGCAGTATTTT.

CDR3 protein: CASSLGSGGPETQYF. The CDR3 DNA reads as TGTGCCAGCAGCTTAGGAAGCGGGGGGCCGGAGACCCAGTACTTC. V usage is TRBV7-8 and J usage is TRBJ2-5; the match to TRBD2 covers 9 bases. The CDR3 totals 15 residues. The germline CDR1 and CDR2 sequences are SGHVS and FQNEAQ. V lost 1 base, J lost 5 bases, and 5 bases stayed unmatched.

There are a few counts of this clonotype. The V gene is TRBV15, the J gene TRBJ1-1; D gene ambiguous. Looked up from germline, CDR1 is LNHNV and CDR2 is YYDKDF (reference sequence). The CDR3 sequence is 14 residues long. The V end lost 0 bases, the J end lost 4 bases, and 9 bases lay between the germline ends. DNA for the CDR3: TGTGCCACCAGCAGAGATCTCCAGAGCACTGAAGCTTTCTTT. This codes for CATSRDLQSTEAFF.

V and J are TRBV7-2 and TRBJ2-7; 7 nucleotides match TRBD1. Germline CDR1 is SGHTA and CDR2 is FQGNSA. The ends lost 5 bases at V and 6 bases at J; junction bases unmatched: 10. This CDR3 is built from 14 residues. The CDR3 coding sequence is TGTGCCAGCAGCCGACGACAGGGTCGGGGCGAGCAGTACTTC. It encodes CASSRRQGRGEQYF.

The chain links TRBV5-1 to TRBJ1-1, with D maybe TRBD1 (6 bases). V was trimmed by 3 bases and J by 3 bases, leaving 12 bases between them. Germline CDR1 and CDR2: SGHRS and YFSETQ. This CDR3 spans 14 amino acids. The CDR3 loop is CASSSGHTDTEAFF. In nucleotides, the CDR3 is TGCGCCAGCAGCTCGGGACATACTGACACTGAAGCTTTCTTT.

Many counts were recorded for this clonotype. This rearrangement joins TRBV12-3 or TRBV12-4 to TRBJ1-4; D perhaps matches TRBD1 (6 bases). The CDR3 is made up of 15 amino acids. Trimming took off 6 bases at V and 0 bases at J, with 11 bases between the two ends. CDR3 region: CASSRQVTTNEKLFF. CDR3 sequence (DNA): TGTGCCAGCAGCAGACAGGTTACAACTAATGAAAAACTGTTTTTT.

This chain joins TRBV3-1 and TRBJ2-3; TRBD1 matches at 7 bases. The V gene's germline CDR1 is LGHDT and CDR2 YNNKEL (reference sequence). Losses at the gene ends were 5 bases for V and 2 bases for J; bases not matched to a gene: 10. The CDR3 length is 16 residues. CDR3 DNA: TGTGCCAGCAGCAGTCGTAGGGGGCGGTCCACAGATACGCAGTATTTT. Translation: CASSSRRGRSTDTQYF.

This clonotype has a count of ten or more. The genes are TRBV28 and TRBJ2-1; D possibly corresponds to TRBD2 (7 bases). V lost 10 bases and J lost 0, with 22 bases in between. The CDR3 has 17 residues. In germline, CDR1 is MDHEN, CDR2 SYDVKM. The CDR3 protein is CATSLRGHDPSYNEQFF. DNA for the CDR3: TGTGCCACCTCTCTGCGGGGGCATGATCCCTCCTACAATGAGCAGTTCTTC.

Here the CDR3 DNA reads TGCAGTGCTAGAGATCAACTCGGGACTAGCGGGCACTACGAGCAGTACTTC. Translating it yields CSARDQLGTSGHYEQYF. V usage is TRBV20-1 and J usage is TRBJ2-7, with 12 bases that match TRBD2. CDR3 length: 17 amino acids. CDR1 and CDR2 from the germline V gene are DFQATT and SNEGSKA (reference sequence). With V trimmed by 0 bases and J by 3 bases, 9 bases remained unmatched.

This clonotype has a handful of counts. In nucleotides, the CDR3 is TGTGCCAGCAGTGAAGCACACAGGGGGCGCGGGGCTTTCTTT. Translated: CASSEAHRGRGAFF. The chain links TRBV2 to TRBJ1-1, with 9 bases identical to TRBD1. Germline V gene sequence: CDR1 SNHLY, CDR2 FYNNEI. Trimming at V came to 0 bases and at J to 11 bases, leaving 7 bases not matched to a gene. This CDR3 spans 14 amino acids.

This clonotype has ten or more counts. J is TRBJ2-7 and V is TRBV18; tentative D call: TRBD2 (5 bases). The CDR3 contains 11 residues. Germline V gene lookup returns CDR1 KGHSH and CDR2 LQKENI. The V and J ends lost 2 bases and 7 bases respectively, with 6 bases between them. CDR3 coding DNA: TGTGCCAGCTCACCAGGGAGAGAGCAGTACTTC. It yields the protein CASSPGREQYF.

A few counts support this clonotype. The CDR3 is CASSLGQGGRALHF. The CDR3 DNA is TGTGCCAGCAGCTTAGGACAGGGTGGACGGGCCCTCCACTTT. The J gene is TRBJ1-6, the V gene TRBV7-2, with 7 bases aligning to TRBD1. The V gene's germline CDR1 is SGHTA and CDR2 FQGNSA. The CDR3 covers 14 residues. J was trimmed by 14 bases and V by 1 base; bases with no gene match: 8.

The gene calls are TRBV18 and TRBJ2-3; D gene ambiguous. CDR1 is KGHSH and CDR2 is LQKENI in the germline V gene. This CDR3 is 14 amino acids long. Trimming stripped 1 base from V and 4 bases from J, with 9 bases between. The chain's CDR3 is CASSPRVGPDTQYF. Written as DNA, the CDR3 is TGTGCCAGCTCACCACGGGTAGGGCCAGATACGCAGTATTTT.

The chain is built from TRBV24-1 and TRBJ2-2; D unclear. This CDR3 spans 15 amino acids. V shed 6 bases and J shed 4 bases, with 14 bases lying between them. The germline gives CDR1 KGHDR, CDR2 SFDVKD. The CDR3 loop reads CATSPGVGGTGELFF. As DNA, the CDR3 is TGTGCCACCAGTCCCGGCGTGGGCGGCACCGGGGAGCTGTTTTTT.

The chain links TRBV5-1 to TRBJ2-5; D call uncertain. V was clipped by 1 base and J by 2 bases, with 9 bases between them. Germline V gene data show CDR1 as SGHRS and CDR2 as YFSETQ. This CDR3 is built from 14 residues. For the CDR3, the DNA is TGCGCCAGCAGCTTGTACGGGCGGCAAGAGACCCAGTACTTC. Protein: CASSLYGRQETQYF.

This clonotype was recorded at least ten times. In DNA form, the CDR3 reads TGTGCCAGCAGCCCCGCGGGACAGGGTCCTGGCTACACCTTC. Translated: CASSPAGQGPGYTF. The chain employs TRBV7-9 and TRBJ1-2, with 9 bases fitting TRBD1. Trimming cost V 5 bases and J 7 bases; bases outside gene matches: 8. Germline values: CDR1 SEHNR, CDR2 FQNEAQ (reference sequence). The CDR3 is 14 residues long.

This clonotype was counted a few times. J is TRBJ2-3 and V is TRBV5-1; 8 nucleotides line up with TRBD1. This CDR3 is 14 amino acids long. Trimming at V came to 4 bases and at J to 8 bases, leaving 9 bases not matched to a gene. Germline-derived CDR1 and CDR2 are SGHRS and YFSETQ. The CDR3 DNA follows: TGCGCCAGCAGCCTCGACAGGGGTTATGTTACGCAGTATTTT. This sequence encodes CASSLDRGYVTQYF.

The genes are TRBV12-3 or TRBV12-4 and TRBJ2-6; no clear D. There are 16 residues in the CDR3. Deletions cut 7 bases from V and 0 bases from J, with 13 bases between. DNA for the CDR3: TGTGCCAGCACCCCTGAGGCTCACTCTGGGGCCAACGTCCTGACTTTC. Translating it yields CASTPEAHSGANVLTF.